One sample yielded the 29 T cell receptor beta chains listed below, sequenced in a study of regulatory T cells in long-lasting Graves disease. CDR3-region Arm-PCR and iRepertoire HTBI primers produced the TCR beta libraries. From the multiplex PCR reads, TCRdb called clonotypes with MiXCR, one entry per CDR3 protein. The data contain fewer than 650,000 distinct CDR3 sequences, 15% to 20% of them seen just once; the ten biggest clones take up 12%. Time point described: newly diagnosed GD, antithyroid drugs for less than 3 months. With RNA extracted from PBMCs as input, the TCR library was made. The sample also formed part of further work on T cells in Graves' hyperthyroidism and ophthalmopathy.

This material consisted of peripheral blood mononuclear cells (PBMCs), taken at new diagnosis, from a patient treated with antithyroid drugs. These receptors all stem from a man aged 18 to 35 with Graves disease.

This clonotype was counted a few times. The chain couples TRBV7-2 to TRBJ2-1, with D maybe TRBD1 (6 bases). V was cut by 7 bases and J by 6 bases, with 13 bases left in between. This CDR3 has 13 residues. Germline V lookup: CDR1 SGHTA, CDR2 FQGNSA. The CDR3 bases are TGTGCCAGCAACCGAAAGGACAGCAATGAGCAGTTCTTC. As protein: CASNRKDSNEQFF.

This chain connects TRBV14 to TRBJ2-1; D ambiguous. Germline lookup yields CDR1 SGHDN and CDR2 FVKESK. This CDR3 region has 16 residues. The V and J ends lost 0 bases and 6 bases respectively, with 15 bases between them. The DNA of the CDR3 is TGTGCCAGCAGCCAAGATTTGGGGTTCCGAATCAATGAGCAGTTCTTC. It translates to CASSQDLGFRINEQFF. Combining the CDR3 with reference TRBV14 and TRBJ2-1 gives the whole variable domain EAGVTQFPSHSVIEKGQTVTLRCDPISGHDNLYWYRRVMGKEIKFLLHFVKESKQDESGMPNNRFLAERTGGTYSTLKVQPAELEDSGVYFCASSQDLGFRINEQFFGPGTRLTVL.

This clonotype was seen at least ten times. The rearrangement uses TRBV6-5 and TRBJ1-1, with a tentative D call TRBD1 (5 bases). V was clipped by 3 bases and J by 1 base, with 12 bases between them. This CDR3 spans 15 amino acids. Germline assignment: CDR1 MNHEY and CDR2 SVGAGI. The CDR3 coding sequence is TGTGCCAGCAGTTATATTTGGGGGGGGAACACTGAAGCTTTCTTT. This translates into CASSYIWGGNTEAFF.

The CDR3 spells CASSQEAWMGQPQHF. DNA for the CDR3: TGTGCCAGCAGCCAAGAAGCTTGGATGGGGCAGCCCCAGCATTTT. J is TRBJ1-5 and V is TRBV3-1; D not certain. CDR3 length: 15 residues. Trimming cost V 0 bases and J 7 bases, with 13 bases left between them. Germline V gene data show CDR1 as LGHDT and CDR2 as YNNKEL (reference sequence). The full variable domain, completed using reference TRBV3-1 and TRBJ1-5, is DTAVSQTPKYLVTQMGNDKSIKCEQNLGHDTMYWYKQDSKKFLKIMFSYNNKELIINETVPNRFSPKSPDKAHLNLHINSLELGDSAVYFCASSQEAWMGQPQHFGDGTRLSIL.

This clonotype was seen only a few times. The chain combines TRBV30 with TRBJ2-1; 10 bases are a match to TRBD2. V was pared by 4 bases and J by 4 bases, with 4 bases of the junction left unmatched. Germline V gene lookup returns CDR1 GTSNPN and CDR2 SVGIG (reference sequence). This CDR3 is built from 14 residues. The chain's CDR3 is CAWTGTSAYNEQFF. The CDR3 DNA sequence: TGTGCCTGGACAGGGACTAGCGCATACAATGAGCAGTTCTTC.

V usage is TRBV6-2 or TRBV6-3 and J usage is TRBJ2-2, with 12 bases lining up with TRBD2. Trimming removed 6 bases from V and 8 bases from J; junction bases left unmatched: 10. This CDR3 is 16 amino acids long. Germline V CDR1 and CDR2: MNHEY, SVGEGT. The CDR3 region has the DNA TGTGCCAGCAGGGAACTAGCGGGAGGCACGGGAGGGGAGCTGTTTTTT. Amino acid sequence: CASRELAGGTGGELFF.

CDR3 sequence (DNA): TGTGCTAGTGGTTTGGTCTGGAGGGACGGGGGCAATGAGCAGTTCTTC. The encoded protein is CASGLVWRDGGNEQFF. This chain links TRBV12-5 with TRBJ2-1; D possibly corresponds to TRBD2 (6 bases). The CDR3 runs to 16 residues. Trimming pared 0 bases from V and 6 bases from J, leaving 15 bases between. Germline CDR1 LGHNT, CDR2 FRNRAP.

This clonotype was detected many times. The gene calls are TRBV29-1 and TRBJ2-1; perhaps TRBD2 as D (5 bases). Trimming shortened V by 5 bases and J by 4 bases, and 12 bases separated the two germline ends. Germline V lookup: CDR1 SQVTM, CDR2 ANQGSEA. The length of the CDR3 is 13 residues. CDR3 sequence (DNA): TGCAGCGTTCAGAGCGGCCTTTACAATGAGCAGTTCTTC. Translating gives CSVQSGLYNEQFF.

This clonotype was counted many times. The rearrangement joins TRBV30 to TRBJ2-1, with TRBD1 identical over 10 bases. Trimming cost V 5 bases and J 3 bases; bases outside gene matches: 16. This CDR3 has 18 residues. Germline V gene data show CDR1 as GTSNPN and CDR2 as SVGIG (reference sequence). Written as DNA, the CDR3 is TGTGCCTGGTCGGGTGTGGGGGGACAGGGGCAACTCTACAATGAGCAGTTCTTC. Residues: CAWSGVGGQGQLYNEQFF.

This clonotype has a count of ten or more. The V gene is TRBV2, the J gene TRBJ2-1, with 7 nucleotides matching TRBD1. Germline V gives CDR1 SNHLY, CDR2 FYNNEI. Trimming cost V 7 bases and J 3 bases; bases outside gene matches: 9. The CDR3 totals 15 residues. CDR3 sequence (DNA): TGTGCCAGCACCGAGGGGGCTGGATTCTACAATGAGCAGTTCTTC. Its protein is CASTEGAGFYNEQFF. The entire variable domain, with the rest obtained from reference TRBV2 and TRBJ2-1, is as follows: EPEVTQTPSHQVTQMGQEVILRCVPISNHLYFYWYRQILGQKVEFLVSFYNNEISEKSEIFDDQFSVERPDGSNFTLKIRSTKLEDSAMYFCASTEGAGFYNEQFFGPGTRLTVL.

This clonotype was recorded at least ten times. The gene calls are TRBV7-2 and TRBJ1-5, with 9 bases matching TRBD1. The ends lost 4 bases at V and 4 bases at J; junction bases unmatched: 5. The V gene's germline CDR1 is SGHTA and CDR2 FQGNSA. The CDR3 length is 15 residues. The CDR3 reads CASSYGTGINQPQHF. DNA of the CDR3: TGTGCCAGCAGCTACGGGACAGGGATAAATCAGCCCCAGCATTTT.

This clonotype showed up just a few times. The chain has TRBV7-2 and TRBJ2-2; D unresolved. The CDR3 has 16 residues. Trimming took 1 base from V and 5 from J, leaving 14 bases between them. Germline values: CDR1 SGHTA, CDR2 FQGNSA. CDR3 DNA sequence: TGTGCCAGCAGCTTAGACCCCCCGTGGTCGACCGGGGAGCTGTTTTTT. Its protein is CASSLDPPWSTGELFF.

CDR3 in amino acids: CASSYSPGETQYF. The CDR3 nucleotides read TGCGCCAGCAGTTACAGCCCTGGGGAGACCCAGTACTTC. The chain is built from TRBV10-1 and TRBJ2-3, with D hard to call. The J call could be wrong; TRBJ2-5 is a better fit for the DNA end. From germline, CDR1 is WNHNN and CDR2 SYGVQD (reference sequence). The CDR3 has 13 amino acids.

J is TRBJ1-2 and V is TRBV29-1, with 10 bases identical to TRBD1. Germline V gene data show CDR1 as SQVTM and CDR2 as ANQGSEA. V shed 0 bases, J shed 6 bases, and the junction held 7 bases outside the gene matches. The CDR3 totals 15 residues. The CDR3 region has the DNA TGCAGCGTTGAAGATGGGACAGGGGCCTTGGATGGCTACACCTTC. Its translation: CSVEDGTGALDGYTF. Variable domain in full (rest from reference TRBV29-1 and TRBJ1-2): SAVISQKPSRDICQRGTSLTIQCQVDSQVTMMFWYRQQPGQSLTLIATANQGSEATYESGFVIDKFPISRPNLTFSTLTVSNMSPEDSSIYLCSVEDGTGALDGYTFGSGTRLTVV.

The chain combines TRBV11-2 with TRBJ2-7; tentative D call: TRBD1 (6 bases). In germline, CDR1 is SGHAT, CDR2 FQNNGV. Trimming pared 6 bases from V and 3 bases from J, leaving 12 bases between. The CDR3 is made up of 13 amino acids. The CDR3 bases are TGTGCCAGCAGTCCAAAGACAGGCTACGAGCAGTACTTC. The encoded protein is CASSPKTGYEQYF.

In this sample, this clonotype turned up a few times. This chain's CDR3 is CASSEIGTGYGYTF. CDR3 DNA sequence: TGTGCCAGCAGTGAAATCGGGACAGGGTATGGCTACACCTTC. V usage is TRBV6-1 and J usage is TRBJ1-2; 9 bases are shared with TRBD1. The CDR3 has 14 residues. From germline, CDR1 is MNHNS and CDR2 SASEGT. V shed 2 bases, J shed 5 bases, and the junction held 3 bases outside the gene matches.

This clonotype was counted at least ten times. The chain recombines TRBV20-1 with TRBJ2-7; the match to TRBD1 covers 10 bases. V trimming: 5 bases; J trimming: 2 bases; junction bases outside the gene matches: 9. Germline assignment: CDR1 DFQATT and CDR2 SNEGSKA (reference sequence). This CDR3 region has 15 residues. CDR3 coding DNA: TGCAGTGCTCCAGTCCCGGGACAGGGGACCTACGAGCAGTACTTC. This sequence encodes CSAPVPGQGTYEQYF.

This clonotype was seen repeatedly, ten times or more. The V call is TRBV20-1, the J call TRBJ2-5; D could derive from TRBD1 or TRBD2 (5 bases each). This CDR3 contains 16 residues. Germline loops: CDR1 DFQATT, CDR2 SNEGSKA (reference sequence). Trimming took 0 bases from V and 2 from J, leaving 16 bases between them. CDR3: CSAREFPGRTQETQYF. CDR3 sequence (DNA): TGCAGTGCTAGAGAGTTCCCGGGGCGAACACAAGAGACCCAGTACTTC.

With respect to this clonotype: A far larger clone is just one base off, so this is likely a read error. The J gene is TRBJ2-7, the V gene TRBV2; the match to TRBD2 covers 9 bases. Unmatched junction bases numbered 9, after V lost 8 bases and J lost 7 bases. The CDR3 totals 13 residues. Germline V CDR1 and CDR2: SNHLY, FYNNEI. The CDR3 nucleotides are TGTGCCAGCGGGACTAGCCCCTACAATGAGCAGTACTTC. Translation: CASGTSPYNEQYF.

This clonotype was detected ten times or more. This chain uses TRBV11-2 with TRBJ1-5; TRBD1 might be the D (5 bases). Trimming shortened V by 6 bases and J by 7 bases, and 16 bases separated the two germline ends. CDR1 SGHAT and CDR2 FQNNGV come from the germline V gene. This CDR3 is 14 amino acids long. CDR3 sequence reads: CASSATGVEQPQHF. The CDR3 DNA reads TGTGCCAGCAGTGCGACGGGGGTCGAACAGCCCCAGCATTTT.

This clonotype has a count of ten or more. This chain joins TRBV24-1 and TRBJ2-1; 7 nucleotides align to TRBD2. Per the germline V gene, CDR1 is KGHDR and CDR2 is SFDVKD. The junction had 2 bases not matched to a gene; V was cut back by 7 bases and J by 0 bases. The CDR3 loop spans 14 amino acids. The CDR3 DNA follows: TGTGCCACCAGCACTAGCGACTCCTACAATGAGCAGTTCTTC. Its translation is CATSTSDSYNEQFF.

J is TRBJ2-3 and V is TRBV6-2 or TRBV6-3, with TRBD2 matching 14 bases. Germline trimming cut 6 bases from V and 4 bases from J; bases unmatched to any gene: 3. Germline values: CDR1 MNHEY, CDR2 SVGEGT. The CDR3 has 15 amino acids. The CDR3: CASREGLAGADTQYF. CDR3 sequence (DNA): TGTGCCAGCAGAGAGGGACTAGCGGGAGCAGATACGCAGTATTTT.

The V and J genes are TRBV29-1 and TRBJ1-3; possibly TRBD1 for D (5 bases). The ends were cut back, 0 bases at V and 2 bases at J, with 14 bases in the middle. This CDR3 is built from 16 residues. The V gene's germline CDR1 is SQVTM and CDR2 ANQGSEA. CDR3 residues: CSVEDPDRGAGNTIYF. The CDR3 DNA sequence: TGCAGCGTTGAAGATCCCGACAGAGGTGCTGGAAACACCATATATTTT.

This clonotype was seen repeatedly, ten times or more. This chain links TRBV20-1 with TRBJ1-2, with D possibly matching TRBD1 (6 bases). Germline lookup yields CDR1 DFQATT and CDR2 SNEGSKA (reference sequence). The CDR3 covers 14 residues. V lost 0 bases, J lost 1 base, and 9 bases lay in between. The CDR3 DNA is TGCAGTGCTAGAGATTTCAGGGGTAACTATGGCTACACCTTC. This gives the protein CSARDFRGNYGYTF.

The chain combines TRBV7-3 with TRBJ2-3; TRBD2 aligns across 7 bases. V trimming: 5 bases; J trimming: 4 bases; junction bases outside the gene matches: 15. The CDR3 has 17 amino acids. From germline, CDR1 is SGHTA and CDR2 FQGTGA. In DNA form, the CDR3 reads TGTGCCAGCAGCCCTCCGGGACTACCTAGTAAGCCAGATACGCAGTATTTT. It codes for CASSPPGLPSKPDTQYF.

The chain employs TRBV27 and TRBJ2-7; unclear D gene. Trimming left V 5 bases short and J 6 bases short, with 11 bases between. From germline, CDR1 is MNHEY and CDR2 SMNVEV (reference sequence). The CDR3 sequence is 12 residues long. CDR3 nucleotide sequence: TGTGCCAGCAGTACGGGTGGGGTCGAGCAGTACTTC. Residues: CASSTGGVEQYF.

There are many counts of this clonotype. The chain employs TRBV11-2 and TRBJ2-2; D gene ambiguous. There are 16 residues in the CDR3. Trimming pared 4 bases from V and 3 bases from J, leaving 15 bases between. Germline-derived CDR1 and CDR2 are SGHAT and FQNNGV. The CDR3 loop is CASSSPARGYTGELFF. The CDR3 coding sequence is TGTGCCAGCAGCTCCCCTGCTAGAGGATACACCGGGGAGCTGTTTTTT.

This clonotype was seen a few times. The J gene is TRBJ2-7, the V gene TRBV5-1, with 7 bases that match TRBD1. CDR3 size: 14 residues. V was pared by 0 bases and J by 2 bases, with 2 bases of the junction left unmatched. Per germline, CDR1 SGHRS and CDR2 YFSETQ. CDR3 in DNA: TGCGCCAGCAGCTTGGAGGGGGCCCCCTACGAGCAGTACTTC. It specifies CASSLEGAPYEQYF.

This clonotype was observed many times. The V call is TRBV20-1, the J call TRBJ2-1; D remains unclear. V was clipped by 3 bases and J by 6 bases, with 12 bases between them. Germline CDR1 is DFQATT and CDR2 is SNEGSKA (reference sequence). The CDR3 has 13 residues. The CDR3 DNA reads TGCAGTGCTAGGGTTGGAGCAGGCAATGAGCAGTTCTTC. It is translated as CSARVGAGNEQFF.